This T cell receptor beta chain was recovered during a study of tumor-infiltrating lymphocytes in primary liver carcinoma. The wider study: Samples had roughly 3.5 to 7.13 million productive TCRbeta reads, comparable between tissue types.

Concerning this clonotype itself: A clone one base away is much larger, so this may be a read error.

A constant-region primer primed TCR beta cDNA synthesis from around 500 ng of total RNA. Libraries covering TCR beta were generated through three nested multiplex PCR rounds (using a slightly modified ARM-PCR). MiXCR was run by TCRdb on the multiplex PCR reads, yielding one entry per CDR3 protein. The table records 100,000 to 150,000 distinct CDR3 sequences, 50% to 65% of them present only once. Both RNA and DNA were isolated together from about 19-30 mg of bulk tissue that had not been sorted. Sequencing was done on a sample of liver tumor tissue from sampling region 1. Subset in this sample: tumor region T1, superior pole. The TCR was taken from an older woman with primary liver carcinoma and hepatitis B virus infection.

The CDR3 coding sequence is TGTGCCAGCAGTTACTCGAGGGGTCAAAACATTGAAGCTTTCTTT. Encoded protein: CASSYSRGQNIEAFF. The rearrangement uses TRBV6-5 and TRBJ1-1; D perhaps matches TRBD1 (5 bases). This CDR3 has 15 residues. Looked up from germline, CDR1 is MNHEY and CDR2 is SVGAGI.